These 8 T cell receptor beta chains came from one sample sequenced in a study of T cells in Graves' hyperthyroidism and ophthalmopathy. TCR beta CDR3 regions were amplified from RNA. A first-round RT-PCR of the TCR CDR3 used the HTBI primer set. TCRdb re-called the multiplex PCR reads with MiXCR, one entry per CDR3 protein. The sample yields 300,000 or so distinct CDR3 sequences, roughly 17% seen once. The sample comprised blood. The receptors stem from a man aged 25 to 45 with Graves' hyperthyroidism.

This clonotype was seen more than once but under ten times. The rearrangement joins TRBV20-1 to TRBJ1-6; D not certain. The CDR3 contains 16 residues. Trimming shortened V by 0 bases and J by 0 bases, and 9 bases separated the two germline ends. The germline gives CDR1 DFQATT, CDR2 SNEGSKA (reference sequence). The CDR3 reads CSARDRGSSYNSPLHF. The CDR3 DNA follows: TGCAGTGCTAGAGATCGTGGGAGCTCCTATAATTCACCCCTCCACTTT.

The sample holds many counts of this clonotype. The J gene is TRBJ2-3, the V gene TRBV20-1; D might be TRBD2 (6 bases). This CDR3 is built from 15 residues. CDR1 is DFQATT, CDR2 SNEGSKA, per germline (reference sequence). V dropped 2 bases and J dropped 0 bases, with 12 bases sitting between them. In nucleotides, the CDR3 is TGCAGTGCTAGAACGTCTAGCGCCAGCACAGATACGCAGTATTTT. It codes for CSARTSSASTDTQYF.

As regards this clonotype: A much bigger clone sits one base away, suggesting this may be a read error. The chain has TRBV5-1 and TRBJ1-2; the D is unclear. Germline V gene sequence: CDR1 SGHRS, CDR2 YFSETQ. This CDR3 spans 16 amino acids. The CDR3 sequence is CAGSLDARNPNYGYTF. CDR3 bases: TGCGCCGGCAGCTTGGATGCCAGGAACCCTAACTATGGCTACACCTTC.

There are many counts of this clonotype. This chain connects TRBV6-6 to TRBJ2-7; no firm D call. The CDR3 covers 15 residues. Germline CDR1 reads MNHNY; CDR2 reads SVGAGI (reference sequence). Trimming stripped 0 bases from V and 0 bases from J, with 9 bases between. CDR3 nucleotide sequence: TGTGCCAGCAGTTACTCGTATTGGGGCTCCTACGAGCAGTACTTC. The encoded protein is CASSYSYWGSYEQYF.

This clonotype was seen at least ten times. CDR3 DNA sequence: TGTGCCAGCAGCCGCGGACGGGAGGGTAGCACAGATACGCAGTATTTT. Its translation: CASSRGREGSTDTQYF. The chain joins TRBV3-1 to TRBJ2-3, with 8 positions matching TRBD2. The V gene end was trimmed by 4 bases and the J gene end by 0 bases; junction bases not matched to a gene: 6. Germline V gene sequence: CDR1 LGHDT, CDR2 YNNKEL (reference sequence). The CDR3 contains 16 residues.

This clonotype was counted only a few times. A clone one base away is much larger, so this may be a read error. The gene calls are TRBV7-9 and TRBJ1-4, with TRBD1 identical over 7 bases. This CDR3 has 14 residues. Germline values: CDR1 SEHNR, CDR2 FQNEAQ (reference sequence). Unmatched junction bases numbered 3, after V lost 4 bases and J lost 4 bases. The CDR3 nucleotides are TGTGCCAGCAGCTCGGGACAGAATAATGAAAAACTGTTTTTT. Its translation is CASSSGQNNEKLFF.

The chain carries TRBV5-1 and TRBJ1-1; 7 bases match TRBD1. CDR1 SGHRS and CDR2 YFSETQ come from the germline V gene. The CDR3 loop spans 16 amino acids. The ends lost 6 bases at V and 1 base at J; junction bases unmatched: 12. The CDR3 DNA follows: TGCGCCAGCACCGATTACAGGGGTTACAGGAACACTGAAGCTTTCTTT. This codes for CASTDYRGYRNTEAFF.

This clonotype was observed many times. J is TRBJ2-1 and V is TRBV7-3; D ambiguous. This CDR3 region has 16 residues. V shed 5 bases and J shed 7 bases, with 21 bases lying between them. Germline V gene sequence: CDR1 SGHTA, CDR2 FQGTGA. Here the CDR3 reads CASSPTADRASNEQFF. DNA of the CDR3: TGTGCCAGCAGCCCCACCGCTGACCGGGCGTCAAATGAGCAGTTCTTC.